These 2 T cell receptor beta chains were all obtained from the same sample, sequenced in a study of shared clonotypes between healthy human individuals. Terminally differentiated effector memory CD45RA+ cells were excluded from the naive CD8 cells, which were CD45RO-negative and positively selected for CCR7. Sequencing was performed with immunoSEQ multiplex PCR; in TCRdb, only in-frame clones are kept and a portion is missing. The data contain hundreds of thousands of clones, 95% to 96% of them seen just once; the ten biggest clones take up about 0.12%. The sample consisted of naive CD8+ T cells sorted from blood. The receptors were sampled from a woman between 25 and 40 years old in good health.

J is TRBJ2-7 and V is TRBV2; TRBD2 is a possible D gene (5 bases). The germline V and J ends were trimmed by 5 bases and 6 bases, with 14 bases remaining between them. CDR1 is SNHLY and CDR2 is FYNNEI in the germline V gene. The CDR3 length is 13 residues. CDR3: CASSFPEGLEQYF. The CDR3 DNA is TGTGCCAGCAGTTTCCCCGAGGGCCTCGAGCAGTACTTC.

The chain recombines TRBV27 with TRBJ2-7, with 8 bases that match TRBD2. CDR1 MNHEY and CDR2 SMNVEV come from the germline V gene (reference sequence). This CDR3 comprises 13 residues. The V gene end was trimmed by 0 bases and the J gene end by 6 bases; junction bases not matched to a gene: 1. The CDR3 sequence: CASSLSRGVEQYF. The CDR3 DNA sequence: TGTGCCAGCAGTTTATCGCGGGGGGTCGAGCAGTACTTC.